One sample yielded the 30 T cell receptor beta chains listed below, sequenced in a study of cytomegalovirus exposure and HLA in healthy donors. Vbeta (60) and Jbeta (13) primers were used in the PCR. Profiling relied on immunoSEQ multiplex PCR, and the TCRdb table lists in-frame clones only, not all of them. Its table records 30,000 to 35,000 clones. Material: PBMCs. These receptors all stem from a man aged 35 to 55 in good health and CMV-seronegative.

This sequence joins TRBV9 and TRBJ2-2; TRBD2 matches at 7 bases. The V segment lost 3 bases and the J segment 6 bases; nucleotides outside the gene matches: 8. The CDR3 is made up of 15 amino acids. Germline CDR1 and CDR2: SGDLS and YYNGEE. In DNA form, the CDR3 reads TGTGCCAGCAGCGGGAGAGGGACTAAAGCCGGGGAGCTGTTTTTT. Translated: CASSGRGTKAGELFF.

The chain is built from TRBV27 and TRBJ2-5; TRBD1 might be the D (6 bases). CDR3 size: 14 residues. The germline gives CDR1 MNHEY, CDR2 SMNVEV (reference sequence). V lost 4 bases, J lost 4 bases, and 13 bases lay in between. The CDR3 nucleotides are TGTGCCAGCAGTTGGATAGCAGGGGTAGAGACCCAGTACTTC. It translates to CASSWIAGVETQYF.

The chain has TRBV6-5 and TRBJ2-7, with TRBD2 matching over 10 bases. The CDR3 is 14 amino acids. The junction had 5 bases not matched to a gene; V was cut back by 7 bases and J by 2 bases. Germline loops: CDR1 MNHEY, CDR2 SVGAGI. This chain's CDR3 is CASTRTSGAYEQYF. The CDR3 coding sequence is TGTGCCAGCACCCGGACTAGCGGCGCCTACGAGCAGTACTTC.

A note on this clone: Other nucleotide sequences in the sample specify the same CDR3. The chain joins TRBV6-4 to TRBJ2-3; the match to TRBD2 covers 11 bases. The germline V gene has CDR1 MRHNA and CDR2 SNTAGT. The V segment lost 5 bases and the J segment 2 bases; nucleotides outside the gene matches: 3. This CDR3 comprises 15 residues. CDR3 amino acids: CASSPTSGTTDTQYF. CDR3 nucleotide sequence: TGTGCCAGCAGTCCGACTAGCGGGACCACAGATACGCAGTATTTT.

The chain uses TRBV7-2 and TRBJ2-7, with D tentatively TRBD2 (6 bases). V lost 5 bases to trimming and J lost 5 bases, with 22 bases between them. The CDR3 runs 16 residues. Germline CDR1 and CDR2: SGHTA and FQGNSA. Written as DNA, the CDR3 is TGTGCCAGCAGCGACGCTGGCAGGGCTAGCGTACACGAGCAGTACTTC. It encodes CASSDAGRASVHEQYF. Using reference TRBV7-2 and TRBJ2-7 for the parts outside the CDR3, the full variable domain is GAGVSQSPSNKVTEKGKDVELRCDPISGHTALYWYRQSLGQGLEFLIYFQGNSAPDKSGLPSDRFSAERTGGSVSTLTIQRTQQEDSAVYLCASSDAGRASVHEQYFGPGTRLTVT.

The rearrangement uses TRBV2 and TRBJ2-5; D might be TRBD2 (7 bases). The CDR3 spans 13 residues. Trimming removed 6 bases at V and 5 bases at J, with 13 bases between. Germline assignment: CDR1 SNHLY and CDR2 FYNNEI. The CDR3 reads CASSGGRGETQYF. CDR3 coding DNA: TGTGCCAGCAGCGGGGGGCGAGGGGAGACCCAGTACTTC. Drawing the rest from reference TRBV2 and TRBJ2-5, the complete variable domain is EPEVTQTPSHQVTQMGQEVILRCVPISNHLYFYWYRQILGQKVEFLVSFYNNEISEKSEIFDDQFSVERPDGSNFTLKIRSTKLEDSAMYFCASSGGRGETQYFGPGTRLLVL.

V and J are TRBV4-1 and TRBJ2-1; no reliable D call. CDR1 MGHRA and CDR2 YSYEKL come from the germline V gene. The CDR3 covers 17 residues. Between the trimmed V and J ends, which lost 0 bases and 7 bases, there was a span of 19 bases. CDR3 nucleotides: TGCGCCAGCAGCCAAGATCAGATAGCTACCGTACGGAATGAGCAGTTCTTC. This sequence encodes CASSQDQIATVRNEQFF.

The chain employs TRBV14 and TRBJ2-3; perhaps TRBD1 as D (5 bases). In germline, CDR1 is SGHDN, CDR2 FVKESK. Trimming removed 2 bases at V and 2 bases at J, with 14 bases between. The CDR3 has 16 amino acids. The CDR3 loop reads CASSQKPQGYTDTQYF. For the CDR3, the DNA is TGTGCCAGCAGCCAAAAACCCCAGGGCTACACAGATACGCAGTATTTT.

This chain uses TRBV29-1 with TRBJ2-2; no definite D call. The V end lost 4 bases, the J end lost 7 bases, and 13 bases lay between the germline ends. Germline loops: CDR1 SQVTM, CDR2 ANQGSEA. The CDR3 runs 13 residues. The CDR3 sequence is CSVGLDLYGELFF. CDR3 coding DNA: TGCAGCGTTGGTCTAGACCTATACGGGGAGCTGTTTTTT.

This chain uses TRBV29-1 with TRBJ1-2; no firm D call. With 4 bases removed from V and 3 bases from J, the gap between germline ends came to 9 bases. Germline-derived CDR1 and CDR2 are SQVTM and ANQGSEA. The CDR3 loop spans 12 amino acids. The CDR3, as DNA: TGCAGCGTTGGAAAGGGAGACTATGGCTACACCTTC. The encoded protein is CSVGKGDYGYTF.

The CDR3 loop is CSVETGNILDTQYF. The CDR3 bases are TGCAGCGTCGAGACCGGGAATATCTTGGATACGCAGTATTTT. The chain employs TRBV29-1 and TRBJ2-3, with a weak D call TRBD2 (5 bases). The CDR3 runs to 14 residues. Trimming cost V 6 bases and J 6 bases, with 19 bases left between them. Per the germline V gene, CDR1 is SQVTM and CDR2 is ANQGSEA.

The V gene is TRBV19, the J gene TRBJ1-1; 9 bases match TRBD1. With 0 bases clipped from V and 5 bases from J, the junction kept 7 bases outside the gene matches. Germline V lookup: CDR1 LNHDA, CDR2 SQIVND (reference sequence). The CDR3 runs to 16 residues. CDR3 region: CASSIDPGTGLTEAFF. The CDR3 DNA sequence: TGTGCCAGTAGTATAGATCCCGGGACAGGGTTGACTGAAGCTTTCTTT.

The V call is TRBV5-5, the J call TRBJ2-5, with 9 bases matching TRBD2. This CDR3 region has 15 residues. The ends lost 2 bases at V and 1 base at J; junction bases unmatched: 3. Germline lookup yields CDR1 SGHKS and CDR2 YYEKEE (reference sequence). CDR3 DNA sequence: TGTGCCAGCAGCTTTAGCGGGAGTCCCCAAGAGACCCAGTACTTC. This sequence encodes CASSFSGSPQETQYF.

This chain uses TRBV30 with TRBJ1-5; 11 bases agree with TRBD1. CDR3 length: 15 amino acids. Germline loops: CDR1 GTSNPN, CDR2 SVGIG (reference sequence). The V segment lost 3 bases and the J segment 4 bases; nucleotides outside the gene matches: 5. The CDR3 here is CAWSPGTGGNQPQHF. The CDR3 DNA reads TGTGCCTGGAGCCCAGGGACAGGGGGGAATCAGCCCCAGCATTTT.

This clone shows up as medium-sized by frequency. The V gene is TRBV7-2, the J gene TRBJ1-3, with TRBD1 identical over 8 bases. From germline, CDR1 is SGHTA and CDR2 FQGNSA. Trimming removed 6 bases from V and 2 bases from J; junction bases left unmatched: 6. The CDR3 spans 15 residues. For the CDR3, the DNA is TGTGCCAGCAGAATGCGGGGACAGGCTGGAAACACCATATATTTT. As protein: CASRMRGQAGNTIYF.

The rearrangement joins TRBV7-3 to TRBJ2-1, with 7 bases aligning to TRBD1. V shed 2 bases and J 0 bases; nucleotides not matched to a gene: 4. This CDR3 has 16 amino acids. CDR1 and CDR2 from the germline V gene are SGHTA and FQGTGA. CDR3 sequence (DNA): TGTGCCAGCAGCTTAGGGGCAGGGGGCTCCTACAATGAGCAGTTCTTC. Amino acid sequence: CASSLGAGGSYNEQFF.

V usage is TRBV27 and J usage is TRBJ1-2, with 8 bases that match TRBD1. V dropped 2 bases and J dropped 3; count of bases not matched to a gene: 11. CDR1 is MNHEY, CDR2 SMNVEV, per germline (reference sequence). CDR3 length equals 17 residues. The CDR3 bases are TGTGCCAGCAGTTTAAGGGCAGGGGGCGGAATGGACTATGGCTACACCTTC. Protein sequence: CASSLRAGGGMDYGYTF.

The V and J genes are TRBV7-3 and TRBJ2-3, with 13 bases fitting TRBD2. V lost 5 bases, J lost 8 bases, and 7 bases stayed unmatched. CDR3 length: 15 amino acids. Germline values: CDR1 SGHTA, CDR2 FQGTGA. In nucleotides, the CDR3 is TGTGCCAGCAGCCCTACTAGCGGGAGGGCCCCTACGCAGTATTTT. This translates into CASSPTSGRAPTQYF.

The chain recombines TRBV6-1 with TRBJ2-5, with 9 bases that match TRBD1. Germline V lookup: CDR1 MNHNS, CDR2 SASEGT. CDR3 length: 15 amino acids. The V and J ends lost 1 base and 4 bases, in that order; junction bases with no gene match: 4. The CDR3 DNA is TGTGCCAGCAGTGAAGGGACAGGGGCACGAGAGACCCAGTACTTC. This gives the protein CASSEGTGARETQYF.

The chain recombines TRBV6-6 with TRBJ1-5, with TRBD1 matching 9 bases. The junction had 6 bases not matched to a gene; V was cut back by 2 bases and J by 4 bases. The CDR3 runs to 16 residues. Germline V gene data show CDR1 as MNHNY and CDR2 as SVGAGI (reference sequence). CDR3 sequence reads: CASSYAIGTGNQPQHF. The CDR3 bases are TGTGCCAGCAGTTACGCGATTGGGACAGGGAATCAGCCCCAGCATTTT.

The rearrangement joins TRBV29-1 to TRBJ2-7; 10 bases are a match to TRBD1. J gave up 2 bases and V 6 bases, and 4 bases lay outside the gene matches. This CDR3 contains 13 residues. Germline CDR1 reads SQVTM; CDR2 reads ANQGSEA. The CDR3 nucleotides read TGCAGCGTGCGACAGGGGGCCACCTACGAGCAGTACTTC. It is translated as CSVRQGATYEQYF.

The rearrangement joins TRBV11-2 to TRBJ2-1, with TRBD1 matching over 9 bases. With V trimmed by 1 base and J by 9 bases, 10 bases remained unmatched. Germline-derived CDR1 and CDR2 are SGHAT and FQNNGV. The CDR3 length is 16 residues. CDR3 residues: CASSLVSGTGRGEQFF. The CDR3 DNA follows: TGTGCCAGCAGCTTAGTATCCGGGACAGGGCGCGGTGAGCAGTTCTTC.

The chain joins TRBV18 to TRBJ2-2, with 8 bases fitting TRBD2. The CDR3 sequence is 16 residues long. Germline loops: CDR1 KGHSH, CDR2 LQKENI. The V gene end was trimmed by 3 bases and the J gene end by 4 bases; junction bases not matched to a gene: 7. CDR3 bases: TGTGCCAGCTCACCGGAAGCGGGAGTGGGCACCGGGGAGCTGTTTTTT. Protein sequence: CASSPEAGVGTGELFF.

Considering frequency, this clone is medium-sized. The chain couples TRBV6-4 to TRBJ2-3; 9 bases line up with TRBD2. CDR3 length: 14 residues. V shed 3 bases and J 6 bases; nucleotides not matched to a gene: 4. Germline CDR1 MRHNA, CDR2 SNTAGT. The CDR3 DNA sequence: TGTGCCAGCAGTGAGTCTAGCGGGATGGATACGCAGTATTTT. As protein: CASSESSGMDTQYF.

The V call is TRBV27, the J call TRBJ2-1; 13 nucleotides match TRBD2. This CDR3 is built from 15 residues. The V gene's germline CDR1 is MNHEY and CDR2 SMNVEV (reference sequence). V lost 6 bases to trimming and J lost 7 bases; unmatched junction nucleotides: 6. Here the CDR3 reads CASRSGLAGENEQFF. CDR3 nucleotide sequence: TGTGCCAGCAGAAGCGGACTAGCGGGAGAGAATGAGCAGTTCTTC.

The gene calls are TRBV7-8 and TRBJ2-7, with D possibly matching TRBD1 (5 bases). Trimming removed 0 bases at V and 2 bases at J, with 8 bases between. CDR3 length: 14 amino acids. The germline V gene has CDR1 SGHVS and CDR2 FQNEAQ. CDR3 bases: TGTGCCAGCAGCTTAGCGGCCAGGGCCTACGAGCAGTACTTC. Its translation: CASSLAARAYEQYF.

Notes on this clone: Other DNA sequences in this specimen translate into the identical CDR3. The chain joins TRBV27 to TRBJ2-6, with TRBD1 matching over 8 bases. Trimming removed 5 bases from V and 4 bases from J; junction bases left unmatched: 13. This CDR3 is 18 amino acids long. CDR1 is MNHEY, CDR2 SMNVEV, per germline (reference sequence). DNA for the CDR3: TGTGCCAGCAGTACAATGACAGGGGTGGACTCGGGGGCCAACGTCCTGACTTTC. It encodes CASSTMTGVDSGANVLTF.

The chain links TRBV5-1 to TRBJ1-1; D gene uncertain. Trimming took 3 bases from V and 4 from J, leaving 13 bases between them. The length of the CDR3 is 14 residues. CDR1 SGHRS and CDR2 YFSETQ come from the germline V gene. The CDR3 protein is CASSWGSRATEAFF. The CDR3, as DNA: TGCGCCAGCAGCTGGGGTTCGCGGGCCACTGAAGCTTTCTTT.

V usage is TRBV4-2 and J usage is TRBJ2-2; 9 bases line up with TRBD2. V lost 1 base, J lost 6 bases, and 3 bases stayed unmatched. The germline V gene encodes CDR1 LGHNA and CDR2 YNFKEQ. The CDR3 runs 15 residues. The CDR3 DNA reads TGTGCCAGCAGCCAAGTGGGACTAGCCCCCGGGGAGCTGTTTTTT. Its protein is CASSQVGLAPGELFF.

This chain joins TRBV5-1 and TRBJ1-1, with a weak D call TRBD1 (6 bases). The CDR3 has 17 residues. Germline loops: CDR1 SGHRS, CDR2 YFSETQ. V dropped 8 bases and J dropped 0 bases, with 23 bases sitting between them. CDR3 sequence (DNA): TGCGCCAGTACTACAGGGCTACCGAATCTTATGAACACTGAAGCTTTCTTT. Its protein is CASTTGLPNLMNTEAFF.